The 2 T cell receptor beta chains below come from one sample, sequenced in a study of cytomegalovirus exposure and HLA in healthy donors. PCR was performed using 60 Vbeta and 13 Jbeta primers. Generated by immunoSEQ multiplex PCR, the TCRdb table keeps only in-frame clones and is missing some. The sample holds about 130,000 clones, just under 80% seen once. The source material was PBMCs. The receptors shown here come from a man aged 25 to 40 in good health.

This clone was recorded a few times. The rearrangement joins TRBV11-2 to TRBJ2-7; 12 nucleotides agree with TRBD2. The CDR3 is made up of 14 amino acids. Germline CDR1 is SGHAT and CDR2 is FQNNGV. Unmatched junction bases numbered 2, after V lost 4 bases and J lost 4 bases. CDR3: CASSSTSGSYEQYF. DNA of the CDR3: TGTGCCAGCAGCTCGACTAGCGGGAGTTACGAGCAGTACTTC. Supplemented by reference TRBV11-2 and TRBJ2-7, the full variable domain reads EAGVAQSPRYKIIEKRQSVAFWCNPISGHATLYWYQQILGQGPKLLIQFQNNGVVDDSQLPKDRFSAERLKGVDSTLKIQPAKLEDSAVYLCASSSTSGSYEQYFGPGTRLTVT.

This clone showed up just once. V usage is TRBV11-3 and J usage is TRBJ2-7; 8 nucleotides line up with TRBD2. CDR1 and CDR2 (germline): SGHNT, YENEEA. V shed 2 bases, J shed 0 bases, and the junction held 3 bases outside the gene matches. CDR3 length equals 15 residues. CDR3 nucleotide sequence: TGTGCCAGCAGCTTACGGGGGGGCCTCTCCTACGAGCAGTACTTC. It codes for CASSLRGGLSYEQYF.